This T cell receptor beta chain came from a study of cytomegalovirus exposure and HLA in healthy donors. 13 Jbeta primers and 60 Vbeta primers were used for the PCR. Repertoires were generated with immunoSEQ multiplex PCR, while TCRdb's copy carries only in-frame clones and drops some. The sample lists about 260,000 clones; under 80% were seen once. Germline assignment: CDR1 MDHEN and CDR2 SYDVKM. Losses at the gene ends were 6 bases for V and 5 bases for J; bases not matched to a gene: 15. The length of the CDR3 is 16 residues. This rearrangement joins TRBV28 to TRBJ2-7; 8 nucleotides align to TRBD2. This sequence originates from a female donor in good health and CMV-seronegative. The sequenced sample was PBMCs. CDR3 sequence reads: CASRGASSGRTHEQYF. The CDR3 region has the DNA TGTGCCAGCAGAGGGGCGTCGAGCGGGAGAACCCACGAGCAGTACTTC. The whole variable domain, remainder taken from reference TRBV28 and TRBJ2-7, is DVKVTQSSRYLVKRTGEKVFLECVQDMDHENMFWYRQDPGLGLRLIYFSYDVKMKEKGDIPEGYSVSREKKERFSLILESASTNQTSMYLCASRGASSGRTHEQYFGPGTRLTVT.